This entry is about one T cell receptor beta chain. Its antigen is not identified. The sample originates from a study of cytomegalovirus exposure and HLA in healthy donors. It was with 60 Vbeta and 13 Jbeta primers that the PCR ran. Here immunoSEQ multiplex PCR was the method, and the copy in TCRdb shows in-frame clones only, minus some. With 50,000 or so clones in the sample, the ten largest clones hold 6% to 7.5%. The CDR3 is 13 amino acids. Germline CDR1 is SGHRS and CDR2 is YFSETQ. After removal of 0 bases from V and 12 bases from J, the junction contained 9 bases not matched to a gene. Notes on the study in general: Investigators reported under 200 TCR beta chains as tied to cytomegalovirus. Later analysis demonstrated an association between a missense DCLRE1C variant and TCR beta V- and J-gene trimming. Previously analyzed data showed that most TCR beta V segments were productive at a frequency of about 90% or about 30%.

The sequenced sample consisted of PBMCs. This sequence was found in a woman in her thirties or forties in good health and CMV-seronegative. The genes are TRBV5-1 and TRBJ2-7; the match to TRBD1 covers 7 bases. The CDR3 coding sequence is TGCGCCAGCAGCTTGGCCGGGGACAGACTCTTGTACTTC. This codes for CASSLAGDRLLYF.